A single sample is the source of the 3 T cell receptor beta chains below, sequenced in a study of blood T cell repertoires in COVID-19. The table came from immunoSEQ multiplex PCR; TCRdb's copy has only in-frame clones and leaves some out. The sample records about 190,000 clones, 80% to 85% being singletons. The sample comprised peripheral blood. The receptors here all came from a woman of 80 years or more with COVID-19, enrolled during active disease.

This clone was observed a handful of times. V is TRBV9 and J is TRBJ2-5, with TRBD2 identical over 8 bases. V dropped 0 bases and J dropped 5; count of bases not matched to a gene: 9. Germline CDR1 SGDLS, CDR2 YYNGEE. The CDR3 consists of 16 residues. CDR3 amino acids: CASSVDDGGATETQYF. CDR3 DNA: TGTGCCAGCAGCGTAGACGACGGGGGGGCGACGGAGACCCAGTACTTC.

On this clone itself: The junction does not match germline at one end; this may be a read error. CDR3: CASSLGPNSEAFF. The CDR3 nucleotides read TGTGCCAGCAGCTTAGGACCGAACAGTGAAGCTTTCTTT. The chain carries TRBV7-8 and TRBJ1-1; D not certain. The CDR3 contains 13 residues. Germline lookup yields CDR1 SGHVS and CDR2 FQNEAQ.

The V gene is TRBV7-2, the J gene TRBJ2-5; weak D call: TRBD2 (7 bases). Trimming left V 4 bases short and J 5 bases short, with 20 bases between. CDR1 is SGHTA, CDR2 FQGNSA, per germline. This CDR3 region has 16 residues. The CDR3 DNA is TGTGCCAGCAGCTGGGAAGGGGGGGTCCCCATTGAGACCCAGTACTTC. Its translation is CASSWEGGVPIETQYF.